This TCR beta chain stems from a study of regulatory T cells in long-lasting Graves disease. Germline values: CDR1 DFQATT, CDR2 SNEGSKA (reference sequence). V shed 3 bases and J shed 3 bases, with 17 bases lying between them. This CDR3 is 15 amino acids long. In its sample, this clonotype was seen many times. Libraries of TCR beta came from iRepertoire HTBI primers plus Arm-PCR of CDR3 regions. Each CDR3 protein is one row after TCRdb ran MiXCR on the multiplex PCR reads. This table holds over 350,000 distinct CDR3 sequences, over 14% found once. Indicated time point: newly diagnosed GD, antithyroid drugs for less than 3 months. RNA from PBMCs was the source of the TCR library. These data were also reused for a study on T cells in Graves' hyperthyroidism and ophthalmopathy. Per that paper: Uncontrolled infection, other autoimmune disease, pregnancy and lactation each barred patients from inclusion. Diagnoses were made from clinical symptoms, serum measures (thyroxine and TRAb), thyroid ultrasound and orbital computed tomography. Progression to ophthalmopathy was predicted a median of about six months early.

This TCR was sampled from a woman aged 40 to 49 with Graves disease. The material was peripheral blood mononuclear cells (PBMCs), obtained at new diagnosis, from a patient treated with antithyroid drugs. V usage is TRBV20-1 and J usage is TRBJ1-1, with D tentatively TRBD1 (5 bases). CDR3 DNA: TGCAGTGCTAGGGACCCAGGACGAGGGGACACTGAAGCTTTCTTT. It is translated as CSARDPGRGDTEAFF.